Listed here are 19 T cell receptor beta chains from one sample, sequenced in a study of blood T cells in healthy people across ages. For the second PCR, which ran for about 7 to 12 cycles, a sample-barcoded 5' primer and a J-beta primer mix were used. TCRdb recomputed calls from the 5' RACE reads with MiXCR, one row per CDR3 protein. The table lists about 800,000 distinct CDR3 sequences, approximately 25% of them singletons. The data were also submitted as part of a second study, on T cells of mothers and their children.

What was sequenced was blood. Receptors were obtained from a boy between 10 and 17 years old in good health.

CDR3 in amino acids: CASSLEPRSYEQYF. The DNA for the CDR3 is TGTGCCAGCAGCTTGGAACCCCGCTCCTACGAGCAGTACTTC. The V call is TRBV5-6, the J call TRBJ2-7; D is unresolved. The CDR3 is 14 residues long. Trimming shortened V by 0 bases and J by 0 bases, and 7 bases separated the two germline ends. The germline V gene encodes CDR1 SGHDT and CDR2 YYEEEE.

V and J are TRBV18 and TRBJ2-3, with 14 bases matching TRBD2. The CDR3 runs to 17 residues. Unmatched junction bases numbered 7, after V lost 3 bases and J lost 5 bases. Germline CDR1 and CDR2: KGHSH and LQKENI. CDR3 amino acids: CASSPGLAGVIGDTQYF. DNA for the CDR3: TGTGCCAGCTCACCGGGACTAGCGGGAGTAATAGGAGATACGCAGTATTTT.

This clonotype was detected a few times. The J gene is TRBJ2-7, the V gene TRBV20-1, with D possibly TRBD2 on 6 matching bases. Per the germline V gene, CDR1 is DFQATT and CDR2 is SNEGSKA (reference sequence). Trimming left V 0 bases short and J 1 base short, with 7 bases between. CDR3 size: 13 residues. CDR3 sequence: CSAREGGSYEQYF. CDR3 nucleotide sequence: TGCAGTGCTAGAGAGGGGGGTTCCTACGAGCAGTACTTC.

Here the CDR3 reads CASSAGGRPQETQYF. CDR3 sequence (DNA): TGTGCCAGCAGCGCCGGGGGGCGCCCCCAAGAGACCCAGTACTTC. This rearrangement joins TRBV9 to TRBJ2-5, with a weak D call TRBD2 (7 bases). This CDR3 has 15 residues. Germline V gene sequence: CDR1 SGDLS, CDR2 YYNGEE. V shed 3 bases and J shed 1 base, with 13 bases lying between them.

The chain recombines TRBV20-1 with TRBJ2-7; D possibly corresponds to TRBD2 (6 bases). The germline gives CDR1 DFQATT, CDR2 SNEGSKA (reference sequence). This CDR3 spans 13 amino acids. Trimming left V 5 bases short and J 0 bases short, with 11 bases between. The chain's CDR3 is CSAAGTDSYEQYF. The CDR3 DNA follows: TGCAGTGCTGCAGGGACTGACTCCTACGAGCAGTACTTC.

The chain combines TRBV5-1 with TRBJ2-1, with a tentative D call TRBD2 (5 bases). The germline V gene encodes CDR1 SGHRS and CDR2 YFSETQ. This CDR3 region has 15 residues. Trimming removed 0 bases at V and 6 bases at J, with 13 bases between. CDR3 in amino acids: CASSLGLDFTNEQFF. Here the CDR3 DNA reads TGCGCCAGCAGCTTGGGTTTGGACTTTACCAATGAGCAGTTCTTC.

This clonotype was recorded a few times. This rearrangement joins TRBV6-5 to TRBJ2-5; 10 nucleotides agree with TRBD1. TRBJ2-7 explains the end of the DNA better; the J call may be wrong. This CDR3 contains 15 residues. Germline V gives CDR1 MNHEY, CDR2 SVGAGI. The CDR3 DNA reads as TGTGCCAGCAGGGAGAACCGGGACAGGGGATACGAGCAGTACTTC. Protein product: CASRENRDRGYEQYF.

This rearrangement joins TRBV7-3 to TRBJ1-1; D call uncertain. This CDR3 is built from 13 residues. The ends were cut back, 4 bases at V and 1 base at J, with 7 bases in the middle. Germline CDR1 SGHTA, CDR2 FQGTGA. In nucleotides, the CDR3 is TGTGCCAGCAGCTCCTTCGCGAACACTGAAGCTTTCTTT. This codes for CASSSFANTEAFF.

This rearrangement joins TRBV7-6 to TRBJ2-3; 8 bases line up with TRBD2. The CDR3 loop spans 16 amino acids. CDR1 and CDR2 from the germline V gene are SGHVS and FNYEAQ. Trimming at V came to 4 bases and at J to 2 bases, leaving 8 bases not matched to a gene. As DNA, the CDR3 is TGTGCCAGCAGCTCACGTATAGCGGGACCCACAGATACGCAGTATTTT. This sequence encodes CASSSRIAGPTDTQYF.

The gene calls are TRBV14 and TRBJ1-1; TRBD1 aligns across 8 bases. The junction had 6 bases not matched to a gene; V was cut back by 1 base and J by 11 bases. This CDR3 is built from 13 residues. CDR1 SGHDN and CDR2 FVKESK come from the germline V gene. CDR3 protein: CASSQVDRAVAFF. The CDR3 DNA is TGTGCCAGCAGCCAAGTGGACAGGGCAGTGGCTTTCTTT.

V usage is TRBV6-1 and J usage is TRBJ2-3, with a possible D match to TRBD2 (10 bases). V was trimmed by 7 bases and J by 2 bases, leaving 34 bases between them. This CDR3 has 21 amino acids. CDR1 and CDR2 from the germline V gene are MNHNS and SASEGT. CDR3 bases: TGTGCCAGCATCCGGACAGGGGCCCTACCCGGACTAGCGGCGAACACAGATACGCAGTATTTT. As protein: CASIRTGALPGLAANTDTQYF.

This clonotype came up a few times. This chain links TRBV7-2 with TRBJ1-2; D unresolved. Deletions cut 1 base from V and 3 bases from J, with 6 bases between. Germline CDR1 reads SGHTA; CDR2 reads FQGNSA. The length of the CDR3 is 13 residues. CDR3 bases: TGTGCCAGCAGCTTAGTGTCAGACTATGGCTACACCTTC. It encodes CASSLVSDYGYTF. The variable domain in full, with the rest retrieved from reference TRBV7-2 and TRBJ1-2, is GAGVSQSPSNKVTEKGKDVELRCDPISGHTALYWYRQSLGQGLEFLIYFQGNSAPDKSGLPSDRFSAERTGGSVSTLTIQRTQQEDSAVYLCASSLVSDYGYTFGSGTRLTVV.

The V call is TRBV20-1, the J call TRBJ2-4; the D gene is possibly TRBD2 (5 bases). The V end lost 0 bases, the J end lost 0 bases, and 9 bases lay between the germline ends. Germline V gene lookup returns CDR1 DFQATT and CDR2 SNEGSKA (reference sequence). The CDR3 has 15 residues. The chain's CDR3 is CSARDWTAAKNIQYF. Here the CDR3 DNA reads TGCAGTGCTAGAGATTGGACTGCAGCCAAAAACATTCAGTACTTC.

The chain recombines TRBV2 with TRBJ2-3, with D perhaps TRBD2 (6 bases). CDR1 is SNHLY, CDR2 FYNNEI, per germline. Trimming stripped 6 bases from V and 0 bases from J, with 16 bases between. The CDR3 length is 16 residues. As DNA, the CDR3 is TGTGCCAGCAGCGACGCCCTAGCGCCTAGCACAGATACGCAGTATTTT. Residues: CASSDALAPSTDTQYF.

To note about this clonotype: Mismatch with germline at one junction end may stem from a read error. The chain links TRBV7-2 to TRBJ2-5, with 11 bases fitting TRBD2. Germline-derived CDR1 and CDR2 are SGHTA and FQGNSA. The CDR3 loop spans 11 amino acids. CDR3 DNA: TGTGCCAGCAGCAAACTAGCGGGAGAGTTCTTC. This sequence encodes CASSKLAGEFF.

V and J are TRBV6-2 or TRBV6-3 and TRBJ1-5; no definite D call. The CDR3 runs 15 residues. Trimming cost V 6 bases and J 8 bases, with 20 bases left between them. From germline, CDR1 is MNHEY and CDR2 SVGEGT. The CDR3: CASRSQAAGIEPQHF. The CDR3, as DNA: TGTGCCAGCAGGAGCCAAGCGGCAGGAATTGAGCCCCAGCATTTT.

CDR3 amino acids: CSVEVQTRPGYTF. DNA for the CDR3: TGCAGCGTTGAAGTTCAGACACGGCCTGGCTACACCTTC. The chain is built from TRBV29-1 and TRBJ1-2; D not certain. The CDR3 sequence is 13 residues long. CDR1 SQVTM and CDR2 ANQGSEA come from the germline V gene. Trimming stripped 1 base from V and 7 bases from J, with 13 bases between.

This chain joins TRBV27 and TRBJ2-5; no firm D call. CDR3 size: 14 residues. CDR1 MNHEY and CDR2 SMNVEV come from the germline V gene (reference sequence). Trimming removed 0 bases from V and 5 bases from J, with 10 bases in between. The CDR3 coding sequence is TGTGCCAGCAGTTTATCGGGAAGGGTCGAGACCCAGTACTTC. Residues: CASSLSGRVETQYF.

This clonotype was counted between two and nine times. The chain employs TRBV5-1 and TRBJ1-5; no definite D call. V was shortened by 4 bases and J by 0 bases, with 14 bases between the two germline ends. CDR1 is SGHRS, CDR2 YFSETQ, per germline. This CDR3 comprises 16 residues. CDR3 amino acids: CASSLGPGSSNQPQHF. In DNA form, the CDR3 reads TGCGCCAGCAGCCTAGGGCCGGGAAGTAGCAATCAGCCCCAGCATTTT.